What follows describes a single TCR beta chain. Its cognate antigen is unknown. The CDR3 is made up of 15 amino acids. Germline CDR1 reads SGHTA; CDR2 reads FQGTGA. Trimming left V 2 bases short and J 2 bases short, with 10 bases between. Donors were healthy HIV-negative adults without recent acute infections or vaccinations. Repertoires were generated with immunoSEQ multiplex PCR, while TCRdb's copy carries only in-frame clones and drops some. The sample lists more than 1.2 million clones, approximately 98.5% occurring once. This record comes from a study of shared clonotypes between healthy human individuals. Turning to the study itself: Each donor's CD8 memory used one plate, CD8 naive two, each CD4 subset three. Notes on the study in general: Clonotypes that were shared across a handful of donors made up about 5.1% of naive CD4 clonotypes. Sorted-subset sequencing was shown by rarefaction to be incomplete despite large depth.

The specimen sequenced was naive CD4+ T cells sorted from blood. Subset here: CD45RA+ positively selected. The chain uses TRBV7-3 and TRBJ2-1; D is undetermined. This clonotype was obtained from a young man in good health. The DNA of the CDR3 is TGTGCCAGCAGCTTATCCGGGTCAGCCTACAATGAGCAGTTCTTC. Its protein is CASSLSGSAYNEQFF.